One T cell receptor beta chain is described in this entry. At least ten counts were recorded for this clonotype. Its antigen is currently not known. No much larger clone is present one base from it, and per-base qualities are unavailable. Genomic DNA served as template for TCR beta VDJ combination and CDR3 sequence profiling. An Illumina HiSeq 2000 was the platform used for TCR repertoire sequencing. Per the source publication's procedure: TRBV/TRBJ rearrangement plots, CDR3 size and DJ length profiles, and Simpson's diversity index were used to evaluate the repertoires. The immunodominant clone was defined as the most abundant DNA sequence in deep sequencing data. CDR3 amino acid sequences were checked for sharing across subjects and were also compared against the VDJdb database and published repertoires. The raw public reads went through TCRdb reprocessing: fastp at Q25, MiXCR clone calling, in-frame beta chains kept. Identical CDR3 proteins give one entry, which carries the most common genes and DNA. The V and J calls and clone size come from TCRdb's table, not from the authors' own analysis. This sample lists around 220,000 distinct CDR3 sequences; 40% to 60% were detected once. The ten largest clonotypes hold nearly 20% of the sample.

The data were obtained in a study of CD8+CD57+ T cells in acquired aplastic anemia (dated by TCRdb to the late 2010s). Broadly, across the study: On average, sorted CD4+ and CD8+ cells yielded about 3 ug of extracted DNA, with a range of roughly 0.19 to 27.4 ug. CD8+CD57+ expansion was defined as frequency above the mean frequency observed in healthy subjects. The paper as a whole reports these results and caveats: Although roughly 29 CD8+ CDR3 sequences were shared by patients and controls, these sequences appeared highly expressed in patients and within the immunodominant clones of patients. Patients and healthy controls showed no significant difference in CD8+ Simpson's diversity (P=0.060).

The CDR3 contains 14 residues, cysteine and phenylalanine counted. Only CDR3 DNA is held: 42 bases, read in frame from base 1. The germline V gene encodes CDR1 MNHEY and CDR2 SMNVEV (reference sequence). V is cut back by 6 bases and J by 8 bases, with 13 bases in the junction unmatched. The patients picked for sequencing were ones in whom flow cytometry had shown an expansion of CD8+CD57+ cells. All patients had severe acquired aplastic anemia diagnosed by International Study of Aplastic Anemia and Agranulocytosis and Camitta criteria. At the time blood was sampled, none of the patients had received any therapy. TCR repertoires of sorted CD4+ and CD8+ blood T cells from severe aplastic anemia patients and healthy subjects were deep-sequenced in the study. Patients were enrolled in the USA under clinicaltrials.gov protocols 00001620, 01623167, 00001397, 00071045, 00081523 and 00961064. Ficoll-Paque density gradient centrifugation was used to isolate peripheral blood mononuclear cells. Before DNA was extracted, CD4+ and CD8+ T cells were sorted using either FACS or magnetic beads.

The V gene is TRBV27 and the J gene is TRBJ2-7; the central 7 bases match TRBD2. Material: sorted CD4+, CD8+, or CD8+CD57+ T cells (not recorded which) from PBMCs. The TCR was taken from a human donor with aplastic anemia. The nucleotides are TGTGCCAGCAGGGAGGGTGGGGGGACTACGAAGCAGTACTTC. It translates to CASREGGGTTKQYF.